The next 27 T cell receptor beta chains were all read from a single sample in a study of CD8+ T cells in alopecia areata. Extraction and reverse transcription of RNA yielded cDNA as the sequencing template. The repertoire was sequenced with immunoSEQ multiplex PCR; TCRdb's copy has only in-frame clones and lacks some. Of roughly 190,000 clones listed, roughly 60% are singletons. Indicated treatment: oral pan-JAK inhibitor, 5-10 mg twice daily. The material was CD4+ T cells sorted from blood, obtained at week 24, from a patient treated with tofacitinib. These receptor sequences come from a human donor with alopecia areata.

The chain uses TRBV4-3 and TRBJ2-4, with D perhaps being TRBD1 or TRBD2 (6 bases each). Germline-derived CDR1 and CDR2 are LGHNA and YSLEER. The V end lost 5 bases, the J end lost 3 bases, and 14 bases lay between the germline ends. The CDR3 spans 15 residues. This CDR3 is CASSSGEDGKNIQYF. The CDR3 coding sequence is TGCGCCAGCAGCTCAGGGGAGGATGGCAAAAACATTCAGTACTTC.

The rearrangement joins TRBV7-8 to TRBJ2-2; the D is unclear. This CDR3 comprises 17 residues. In germline, CDR1 is SGHVS, CDR2 FQNEAQ. Deletions cut 1 base from V and 4 bases from J, with 16 bases between. This CDR3 is CASSLEVAVRRTGELFF. CDR3 bases: TGTGCCAGCAGCTTAGAAGTTGCCGTCCGTCGCACCGGGGAGCTGTTTTTT.

The sample holds a few counts of this clone. V gene TRBV4-3 combines with J gene TRBJ2-4; a possible D gene is TRBD2 (6 bases). The V end was cut by 0 bases, the J end by 2 bases, with 14 bases between. The CDR3 has 17 amino acids. The germline V gene encodes CDR1 LGHNA and CDR2 YSLEER. CDR3 DNA sequence: TGCGCCAGCAGCCAAGATTACGGCGGGGCGACCAAAAACATTCAGTACTTC. This sequence encodes CASSQDYGGATKNIQYF.

The CDR3 DNA reads as TGTGCCAGCAGTGCAATGGCGGGGGACCGCACAGATACGCAGTATTTT. It yields the protein CASSAMAGDRTDTQYF. The J gene is TRBJ2-3, the V gene TRBV2, with 7 bases matching TRBD2. Germline loops: CDR1 SNHLY, CDR2 FYNNEI. J gave up 1 base and V 4 bases, and 8 bases lay outside the gene matches. The CDR3 consists of 16 residues.

The V call is TRBV4-3, the J call TRBJ2-1; the D call may be TRBD1 or TRBD2 (5 bases each). Looked up from germline, CDR1 is LGHNA and CDR2 is YSLEER. Trimming left V 0 bases short and J 6 bases short, with 6 bases between. The CDR3 is made up of 13 amino acids. The CDR3 sequence is CASSQDGTNEQFF. The CDR3 bases are TGCGCCAGCAGCCAAGATGGGACCAATGAGCAGTTCTTC.

A single count supports this clone. The chain is built from TRBV2 and TRBJ2-1; no firm D call. Trimming stripped 1 base from V and 0 bases from J, with 7 bases between. CDR1 and CDR2 from the germline V gene are SNHLY and FYNNEI. This CDR3 region has 15 residues. CDR3 residues: CASSEEGSSYNEQFF. CDR3 bases: TGTGCCAGCAGTGAAGAGGGTAGCTCCTACAATGAGCAGTTCTTC.

The chain employs TRBV5-1 and TRBJ2-1; D may be TRBD1 or TRBD2 (5 bases each). Trimming took off 5 bases at V and 8 bases at J, with 17 bases between the two ends. Germline CDR1 reads SGHRS; CDR2 reads YFSETQ. This CDR3 comprises 14 residues. The CDR3 DNA sequence: TGCGCCAGCAGGTGGGGCGGGTCTTTTGATGAGCAGTTCTTC. Translating gives CASRWGGSFDEQFF.

In its sample, this clone was seen a few times. One end of the junction fails to match germline, which may point to a read error. The chain carries TRBV5-1 and TRBJ2-1, with 7 bases lining up with TRBD2. From germline, CDR1 is SGHRS and CDR2 YFSETQ. This CDR3 has 12 amino acids. The CDR3 nucleotides are TGCGCCAGCAGCTTGAAGCCGGGACTATCGATCTTC. Translated: CASSLKPGLSIF.

This chain connects TRBV27 to TRBJ1-2; 10 nucleotides line up with TRBD1. The CDR3 covers 17 residues. From germline, CDR1 is MNHEY and CDR2 SMNVEV (reference sequence). V gave up 0 bases and J gave up 8 bases; unmatched junction bases: 12. CDR3 protein: CASSLSTGGQGIKGYTF. The CDR3 nucleotides read TGTGCCAGCAGTTTATCGACCGGGGGACAGGGGATTAAGGGCTACACCTTC.

The chain recombines TRBV12-5 with TRBJ1-2; 9 nucleotides match TRBD1. The CDR3 consists of 18 residues. The V gene's germline CDR1 is LGHNT and CDR2 FRNRAP. J lost 1 base, V lost 3 bases, and 12 bases had no gene match. The CDR3 DNA is TGTGCTAGTGGTTTAGCCGGGACAGGGTCGCAGAGTAACTATGGCTACACCTTC. Amino acids: CASGLAGTGSQSNYGYTF.

The rearrangement joins TRBV30 to TRBJ1-1; D is possibly TRBD1 (5 bases). Germline assignment: CDR1 GTSNPN and CDR2 SVGIG (reference sequence). This CDR3 is 14 amino acids long. Trimming stripped 5 bases from V and 0 bases from J, with 13 bases between. The CDR3 protein is CAWSQDNLNTEAFF. In DNA form, the CDR3 reads TGTGCCTGGTCACAGGACAATTTGAACACTGAAGCTTTCTTT. The full variable domain, in which reference TRBV30 and TRBJ1-1 provide the parts outside the CDR3, is SQTIHQWPATLVQPVGSPLSLECTVEGTSNPNLYWYRQAAGRGLQLLFYSVGIGQISSEVPQNLSASRPQDRQFILSSKKLLLSDSGFYLCAWSQDNLNTEAFFGQGTRLTVV.

The V gene is TRBV7-9, the J gene TRBJ2-5; 7 nucleotides align to TRBD2. This CDR3 spans 17 amino acids. J lost 5 bases, V lost 5 bases, and 17 bases had no gene match. The germline V gene has CDR1 SEHNR and CDR2 FQNEAQ (reference sequence). CDR3 region: CASSPSGARWAGETQYF. The DNA of the CDR3 is TGTGCCAGCAGCCCCAGCGGGGCACGCTGGGCGGGGGAGACCCAGTACTTC.

V is TRBV9 and J is TRBJ2-5, with a possible D match to TRBD2 (5 bases). Trimming removed 0 bases from V and 3 bases from J, with 9 bases in between. The length of the CDR3 is 14 residues. Germline-derived CDR1 and CDR2 are SGDLS and YYNGEE. The CDR3 DNA follows: TGTGCCAGCAGCGTAGGGGGAGACAAAGAGACCCAGTACTTC. It is translated as CASSVGGDKETQYF.

The rearrangement uses TRBV29-1 and TRBJ2-1, with 8 bases that match TRBD1. Germline-derived CDR1 and CDR2 are SQVTM and ANQGSEA. V trimming: 7 bases; J trimming: 1 base; junction bases outside the gene matches: 3. The CDR3 totals 13 residues. This CDR3 is CSAGQVSYNEQFF. The CDR3 region has the DNA TGCAGCGCGGGACAGGTTTCCTACAATGAGCAGTTCTTC.

V usage is TRBV30 and J usage is TRBJ1-2; 9 nucleotides agree with TRBD1. This CDR3 comprises 17 residues. Germline assignment: CDR1 GTSNPN and CDR2 SVGIG (reference sequence). V trimming: 4 bases; J trimming: 0 bases; junction bases outside the gene matches: 12. CDR3 amino acids: CAWTSPGTGNSNYGYTF. The CDR3 region has the DNA TGTGCCTGGACCAGTCCCGGGACAGGGAATTCTAACTATGGCTACACCTTC.

The chain uses TRBV7-3 and TRBJ1-6; D is unclear. This CDR3 has 13 residues. Germline CDR1 is SGHTA and CDR2 is FQGTGA. Trimming cost V 5 bases and J 7 bases, with 9 bases left between them. CDR3 coding DNA: TGTGCCAGCAGCCCGAATAACAATTCACCCCTCCACTTT. This encodes CASSPNNNSPLHF. Complete variable domain (other parts from reference TRBV7-3 and TRBJ1-6): GAGVSQTPSNKVTEKGKYVELRCDPISGHTALYWYRQSLGQGPEFLIYFQGTGAADDSGLPNDRFFAVRPEGSVSTLKIQRTERGDSAVYLCASSPNNNSPLHFGNGTRLTVT.

The chain combines TRBV11-2 with TRBJ1-2; weak D call: TRBD1 (5 bases). CDR1 is SGHAT and CDR2 is FQNNGV in the germline V gene. CDR3 length: 15 residues. Deletions cut 7 bases from V and 3 bases from J, with 18 bases between. Here the CDR3 DNA reads TGTGCCAGCAACCCAACGGGGCAGGGATACTATGGCTACACCTTC. This sequence encodes CASNPTGQGYYGYTF.

This clone came up a few times. The chain links TRBV7-3 to TRBJ1-3; 7 positions agree with TRBD1. Germline values: CDR1 SGHTA, CDR2 FQGTGA. CDR3 length: 14 residues. J gave up 4 bases and V 6 bases, and 6 bases lay outside the gene matches. The CDR3 DNA reads as TGTGCCAGCAGTCCGGGGACAGTAGGAAACACCATATATTTT. It translates to CASSPGTVGNTIYF.

The chain is built from TRBV29-1 and TRBJ1-2; 8 bases map to TRBD1. This CDR3 has 12 amino acids. With 6 bases clipped from V and 10 bases from J, the junction kept 10 bases outside the gene matches. Per the germline V gene, CDR1 is SQVTM and CDR2 is ANQGSEA. CDR3 sequence: CSVETGDLYYTF. The DNA of the CDR3 is TGCAGCGTAGAGACAGGGGACCTCTACTACACCTTC.

The chain links TRBV27 to TRBJ2-3, with a tentative D call TRBD2 (5 bases). This CDR3 is built from 17 residues. V gave up 3 bases and J gave up 1 base, with 17 bases separating them. The germline V gene has CDR1 MNHEY and CDR2 SMNVEV (reference sequence). CDR3 bases: TGTGCCAGCAGTTTGGGCGGACTCAACCGGCGCACAGATACGCAGTATTTT. It encodes CASSLGGLNRRTDTQYF.

This sequence joins TRBV30 and TRBJ1-2; TRBD1 might be the D (6 bases). The CDR3 is made up of 11 amino acids. Trimming removed 7 bases from V and 10 bases from J, with 16 bases in between. Germline V gene lookup returns CDR1 GTSNPN and CDR2 SVGIG (reference sequence). The CDR3 loop reads CALYAVGAYTF. Here the CDR3 DNA reads TGTGCCTTGTACGCAGTGGGGGCCTACACCTTC. The full variable domain, with the rest looked up from reference TRBV30 and TRBJ1-2, is SQTIHQWPATLVQPVGSPLSLECTVEGTSNPNLYWYRQAAGRGLQLLFYSVGIGQISSEVPQNLSASRPQDRQFILSSKKLLLSDSGFYLCALYAVGAYTFGSGTRLTVV.

The chain has TRBV14 and TRBJ2-3; possible D gene TRBD1, 6 bases. V lost 4 bases and J lost 0, with 17 bases in between. CDR3 length equals 17 residues. CDR1 SGHDN and CDR2 FVKESK come from the germline V gene. Here the CDR3 DNA reads TGTGCCAGCAGCCGCTGGATGGACAGACTTAGCACAGATACGCAGTATTTT. Residues: CASSRWMDRLSTDTQYF.

CDR3 nucleotide sequence: TGTGCCAGCAGTGGGGGCCCCGACCCCACACGATATAATTCACCCCTCCACTTT. This codes for CASSGGPDPTRYNSPLHF. The chain combines TRBV6-1 with TRBJ1-6, with a possible D match to TRBD1 (5 bases). V dropped 4 bases and J dropped 4 bases, with 20 bases sitting between them. CDR3 length: 18 amino acids. From germline, CDR1 is MNHNS and CDR2 SASEGT.

The V gene is TRBV7-9, the J gene TRBJ2-1; possibly TRBD2 for D (6 bases). CDR1 is SEHNR, CDR2 FQNEAQ, per germline (reference sequence). The CDR3 totals 15 residues. V was clipped by 3 bases and J by 7 bases, with 16 bases between them. The CDR3 nucleotides read TGTGCCAGCAGCTTTTCGGTCGGGAGCCAGAATGAGCAGTTCTTC. Residues: CASSFSVGSQNEQFF.

The rearrangement joins TRBV29-1 to TRBJ2-3; a weak D match, TRBD2 (5 bases). Trimming took off 5 bases at V and 3 bases at J, with 12 bases between the two ends. The CDR3 length is 13 residues. CDR1 is SQVTM and CDR2 is ANQGSEA in the germline V gene. The CDR3 is CSVSAAVTDTQYF. The CDR3 nucleotides read TGCAGCGTTTCAGCGGCAGTAACAGATACGCAGTATTTT.

The chain uses TRBV4-3 and TRBJ2-5; no firm D call. Germline lookup yields CDR1 LGHNA and CDR2 YSLEER. The length of the CDR3 is 15 residues. Trimming took off 1 base at V and 2 bases at J, with 11 bases between the two ends. CDR3 in amino acids: CASSQGVQAQETQYF. The CDR3 DNA follows: TGCGCCAGCAGCCAAGGGGTTCAAGCGCAAGAGACCCAGTACTTC.

The rearrangement uses TRBV30 and TRBJ2-2; TRBD1 matches at 9 bases. V lost 3 bases and J lost 4; bases outside the gene matches: 3. Germline V gene data show CDR1 as GTSNPN and CDR2 as SVGIG (reference sequence). This CDR3 contains 14 residues. The CDR3 region has the DNA TGTGCCTGGAGAGGGGACAGGGTCACCGGGGAGCTGTTTTTT. Amino acids: CAWRGDRVTGELFF.